This passage covers 22 T cell receptor beta chains from one sample sequenced in a study of cytomegalovirus exposure and HLA in healthy donors. Using immunoSEQ multiplex PCR, the repertoire was profiled, and TCRdb retains in-frame clones only, with some absent. The sample records fewer than 200,000 clones, under 90% being singletons. The specimen was PBMCs. These receptors all stem from a man in his late teens or twenties in good health and CMV-seropositive.

This clone has only a few counts. This chain connects TRBV9 to TRBJ1-1; tentatively, D is TRBD1 (5 bases). The V end lost 2 bases, the J end lost 4 bases, and 12 bases lay between the germline ends. Germline CDR1 SGDLS, CDR2 YYNGEE. CDR3 length equals 14 residues. The CDR3 region is CASSVGPGGTEAFF. The CDR3 DNA follows: TGTGCCAGCAGCGTGGGCCCGGGGGGCACTGAAGCTTTCTTT.

This chain uses TRBV28 with TRBJ1-1; TRBD1 might be the D (5 bases). Trimming cost V 6 bases and J 5 bases, with 10 bases left between them. The CDR3 is made up of 12 amino acids. Germline V gene lookup returns CDR1 MDHEN and CDR2 SYDVKM. The CDR3 here is CASSDSVTEAFF. In DNA, the CDR3 is TGTGCCAGCAGCGACAGCGTGACTGAAGCTTTCTTT.

The rearrangement links TRBV7-9 to TRBJ2-1; D possibly corresponds to TRBD2 (6 bases). The germline CDR1 and CDR2 sequences are SEHNR and FQNEAQ (reference sequence). The CDR3 sequence is 14 residues long. V was clipped by 7 bases and J by 4 bases, with 14 bases between them. CDR3 loop: CASTLGGAYNEQFF. The CDR3, as DNA: TGTGCCAGCACCTTGGGCGGGGCTTACAATGAGCAGTTCTTC. Together with reference TRBV7-9 and TRBJ2-1, the CDR3 gives the full variable domain: DTGVSQNPRHKITKRGQNVTFRCDPISEHNRLYWYRQTLGQGPEFLTYFQNEAQLEKSRLLSDRFSAERPKGSFSTLEIQRTEQGDSAMYLCASTLGGAYNEQFFGPGTRLTVL.

The table lists this clone with a count of one. CDR3 amino acids: CASRAGTSRTDTQYF. The CDR3 DNA is TGTGCCAGCAGGGCGGGGACTAGCCGCACAGATACGCAGTATTTT. V gene TRBV2 combines with J gene TRBJ2-3, with 9 bases that match TRBD2. The CDR3 is made up of 15 amino acids. With 6 bases clipped from V and 1 base from J, the junction kept 5 bases outside the gene matches. Germline CDR1 and CDR2: SNHLY and FYNNEI.

Points on this clone: Possible read error: a much larger clone is one base away. The CDR3 DNA follows: TGTGCCAGCAGCTCCGGGACAGGGGTCACCGGGGAGCTGTTTTTT. This sequence encodes CASSSGTGVTGELFF. The chain is built from TRBV7-2 and TRBJ2-2; 10 bases line up with TRBD1. The CDR3 consists of 15 residues. J gave up 4 bases and V 4 bases, and 3 bases lay outside the gene matches. The germline gives CDR1 SGHTA, CDR2 FQGNSA.

CDR3 bases: TGTGCCAGCAGCCGACAGGGCGGGTTCTACGAGCAGTACTTC. This translates into CASSRQGGFYEQYF. The V gene is TRBV7-2, the J gene TRBJ2-7; TRBD1 agrees at 7 bases. CDR1 is SGHTA, CDR2 FQGNSA, per germline. After removal of 5 bases from V and 3 bases from J, the junction contained 7 bases not matched to a gene. CDR3 length: 14 residues.

The chain has TRBV6-1 and TRBJ2-1, with D possibly TRBD2 on 6 matching bases. The ends were cut back, 1 base at V and 2 bases at J, with 12 bases in the middle. Germline CDR1 MNHNS, CDR2 SASEGT. The CDR3 runs 16 residues. The DNA for the CDR3 is TGTGCCAGCAGTGAAGGAAAAACGGGGGCCTACAATGAGCAGTTCTTC. Its translation: CASSEGKTGAYNEQFF.

This rearrangement joins TRBV7-3 to TRBJ2-1; TRBD1 agrees at 11 bases. The CDR3 has 16 amino acids. Germline trimming cut 1 base from V and 9 bases from J; bases unmatched to any gene: 8. In germline, CDR1 is SGHTA, CDR2 FQGTGA. In DNA, the CDR3 is TGTGCCAGCAGCTTAAAACCGGGACAGGGGGTGATTGAGCAGTTCTTC. Protein product: CASSLKPGQGVIEQFF. Filled out from reference TRBV7-3 and TRBJ2-1, the complete variable domain reads GAGVSQTPSNKVTEKGKYVELRCDPISGHTALYWYRQSLGQGPEFLIYFQGTGAADDSGLPNDRFFAVRPEGSVSTLKIQRTERGDSAVYLCASSLKPGQGVIEQFFGPGTRLTVL.

The chain links TRBV19 to TRBJ1-4; 10 nucleotides match TRBD1. Germline-derived CDR1 and CDR2 are LNHDA and SQIVND (reference sequence). J gave up 9 bases and V 0 bases, and 4 bases lay outside the gene matches. The CDR3 runs to 15 residues. CDR3 in DNA: TGTGCCAGTAGTATAGAGACAGGGGGCGCGAAAAAACTGTTTTTT. It codes for CASSIETGGAKKLFF.

The rearrangement uses TRBV28 and TRBJ2-7; TRBD2 might be the D (6 bases). V was cut by 4 bases and J by 1 base, with 14 bases left in between. The CDR3 loop spans 15 amino acids. Germline CDR1 MDHEN, CDR2 SYDVKM. This chain's CDR3 is CASSSLAGISYEQYF. DNA of the CDR3: TGTGCCAGCAGTTCCCTGGCGGGGATTTCCTACGAGCAGTACTTC. The full variable domain, rest sourced from reference TRBV28 and TRBJ2-7, is DVKVTQSSRYLVKRTGEKVFLECVQDMDHENMFWYRQDPGLGLRLIYFSYDVKMKEKGDIPEGYSVSREKKERFSLILESASTNQTSMYLCASSSLAGISYEQYFGPGTRLTVT.

The chain links TRBV6-5 to TRBJ2-1; TRBD2 might be the D (6 bases). The CDR3 extends over 11 amino acids. Trimming took off 6 bases at V and 11 bases at J, with 11 bases between the two ends. Germline V CDR1 and CDR2: MNHEY, SVGAGI. The CDR3 here is CASSVSGKQFF. The CDR3 DNA is TGTGCCAGCAGCGTTAGCGGCAAGCAGTTCTTC.

V gene TRBV10-3 combines with J gene TRBJ1-1; a weak D match, TRBD1 (5 bases). Germline CDR1 is ENHRY and CDR2 is SYGVKD. This CDR3 spans 14 amino acids. The ends were cut back, 5 bases at V and 0 bases at J, with 10 bases in the middle. CDR3 nucleotides: TGTGCCATCAGTTCGGGACTTATGAACACTGAAGCTTTCTTT. It specifies CAISSGLMNTEAFF.

This clone has just one count. CDR3 bases: TGTGCCAGCAGTTTAAGGCGGGAGACCCAGTACTTC. It encodes CASSLRRETQYF. J is TRBJ2-5 and V is TRBV28, with D uncertain. The CDR3 is 12 amino acids. The germline V and J ends were trimmed by 2 bases and 5 bases, with 6 bases remaining between them. The germline gives CDR1 MDHEN, CDR2 SYDVKM.

The rearrangement joins TRBV5-1 to TRBJ1-1; TRBD1 matches 8 bases. V lost 4 bases, J lost 7 bases, and 12 bases stayed unmatched. CDR3 length: 15 amino acids. Germline CDR1 SGHRS, CDR2 YFSETQ. CDR3 in DNA: TGCGCCAGCAGCGGGCGGACAGGGAGCGCCTTTGAAGCTTTCTTT. Translation gives CASSGRTGSAFEAFF.

The count of this clone is one. The gene calls are TRBV4-2 and TRBJ2-2; 8 nucleotides line up with TRBD2. Germline V gives CDR1 LGHNA, CDR2 YNFKEQ. Germline trimming cut 5 bases from V and 3 bases from J; bases unmatched to any gene: 5. This CDR3 comprises 15 residues. CDR3: CASSEREYDTGELFF. The CDR3 DNA reads TGTGCCAGCAGCGAGCGGGAGTATGACACCGGGGAGCTGTTTTTT.

The chain is built from TRBV27 and TRBJ2-2; 8 positions match TRBD1. The germline V gene encodes CDR1 MNHEY and CDR2 SMNVEV (reference sequence). CDR3 length: 16 amino acids. After removal of 2 bases from V and 3 bases from J, the junction contained 5 bases not matched to a gene. The CDR3 spells CASSLNQGADTGELFF. The DNA of the CDR3 is TGTGCCAGCAGTTTAAATCAGGGGGCGGACACCGGGGAGCTGTTTTTT.

V and J are TRBV6-6 and TRBJ1-6; weak D call: TRBD1 (5 bases). The germline gives CDR1 MNHNY, CDR2 SVGAGI (reference sequence). Trimming removed 0 bases at V and 6 bases at J, with 9 bases between. The CDR3 is made up of 15 amino acids. For the CDR3, the DNA is TGTGCCAGCAGTTACTCATTAGGGGCTAATTCACCCCTCCACTTT. Its protein is CASSYSLGANSPLHF.

This chain uses TRBV5-8 with TRBJ2-1, with TRBD1 matching 8 bases. Germline lookup yields CDR1 SGHTS and CDR2 YDEGEE. V lost 6 bases to trimming and J lost 4 bases; unmatched junction nucleotides: 12. The CDR3 is 16 amino acids. DNA of the CDR3: TGTGCCAGCACCCCTGGACTGGACAGGGTATACAATGAGCAGTTCTTC. It translates to CASTPGLDRVYNEQFF.

The sample holds one count of this clone. This chain connects TRBV27 to TRBJ1-5, with 8 bases lining up with TRBD1. Unmatched junction bases numbered 4, after V lost 5 bases and J lost 1 base. The CDR3 length is 15 residues. CDR1 and CDR2 (germline): MNHEY, SMNVEV (reference sequence). CDR3 in DNA: TGTGCCAGCAGTGCCACAGGGGGGAGCAATCAGCCCCAGCATTTT. It is translated as CASSATGGSNQPQHF.

The CDR3 loop is CASTKSGNSNQPQHF. The CDR3, as DNA: TGTGCCAGCACCAAGAGCGGGAATAGCAATCAGCCCCAGCATTTT. The chain is built from TRBV28 and TRBJ1-5; D uncertain. CDR1 is MDHEN and CDR2 is SYDVKM in the germline V gene. V lost 7 bases and J lost 0, with 13 bases in between. CDR3 length: 15 residues.

This rearrangement joins TRBV9 to TRBJ2-7, with 9 nucleotides matching TRBD2. Trimming cost V 4 bases and J 2 bases; bases outside gene matches: 10. Germline values: CDR1 SGDLS, CDR2 YYNGEE. The CDR3 contains 16 residues. CDR3 sequence reads: CASSPRVAGEAYEQYF. CDR3 DNA sequence: TGTGCCAGCAGCCCACGGGTAGCGGGAGAAGCCTACGAGCAGTACTTC.

The chain is built from TRBV27 and TRBJ2-2; 13 positions agree with TRBD2. V shed 3 bases and J 6 bases; nucleotides not matched to a gene: 1. Germline CDR1 reads MNHEY; CDR2 reads SMNVEV (reference sequence). The CDR3 spans 15 residues. The CDR3 sequence is CASSFTSGRAGELFF. The CDR3 nucleotides are TGTGCCAGCAGTTTTACTAGCGGGAGGGCCGGGGAGCTGTTTTTT.